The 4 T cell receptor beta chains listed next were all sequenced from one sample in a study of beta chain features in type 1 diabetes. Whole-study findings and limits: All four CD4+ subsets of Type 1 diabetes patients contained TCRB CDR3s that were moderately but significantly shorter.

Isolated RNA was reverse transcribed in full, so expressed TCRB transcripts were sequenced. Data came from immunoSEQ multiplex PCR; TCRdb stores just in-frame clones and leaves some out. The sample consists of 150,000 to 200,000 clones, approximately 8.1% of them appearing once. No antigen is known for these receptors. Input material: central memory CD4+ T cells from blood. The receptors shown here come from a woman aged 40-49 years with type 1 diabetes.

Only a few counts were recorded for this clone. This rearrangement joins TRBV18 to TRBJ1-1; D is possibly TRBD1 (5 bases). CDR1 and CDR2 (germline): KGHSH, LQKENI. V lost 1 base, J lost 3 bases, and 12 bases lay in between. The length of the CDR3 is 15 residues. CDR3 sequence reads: CASSPRRGGDTEAFF. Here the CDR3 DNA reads TGTGCCAGCTCACCACGGAGGGGTGGGGACACTGAAGCTTTCTTT.

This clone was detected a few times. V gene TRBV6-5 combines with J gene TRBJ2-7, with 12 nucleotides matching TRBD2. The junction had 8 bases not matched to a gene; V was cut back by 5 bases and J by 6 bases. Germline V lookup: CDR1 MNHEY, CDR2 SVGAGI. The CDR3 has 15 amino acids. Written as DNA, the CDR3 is TGTGCCAGCAGTCTGACTAGCGGGAGTGTGGGCGAGCAGTACTTC. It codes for CASSLTSGSVGEQYF.

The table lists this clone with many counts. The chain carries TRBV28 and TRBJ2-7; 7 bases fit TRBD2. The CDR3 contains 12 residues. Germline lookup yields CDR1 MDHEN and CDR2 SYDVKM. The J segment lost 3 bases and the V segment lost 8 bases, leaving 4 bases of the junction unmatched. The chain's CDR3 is CASQGTNYEQYF. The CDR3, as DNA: TGTGCCAGCCAAGGGACTAACTACGAGCAGTACTTC.

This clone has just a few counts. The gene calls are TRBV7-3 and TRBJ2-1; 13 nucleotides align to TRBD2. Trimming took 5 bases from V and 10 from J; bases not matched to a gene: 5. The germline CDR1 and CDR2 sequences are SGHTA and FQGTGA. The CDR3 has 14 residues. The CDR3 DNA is TGTGCCAGCAGCGTAGGACTAGCGGGAGACGAGCAGTTCTTC. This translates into CASSVGLAGDEQFF.